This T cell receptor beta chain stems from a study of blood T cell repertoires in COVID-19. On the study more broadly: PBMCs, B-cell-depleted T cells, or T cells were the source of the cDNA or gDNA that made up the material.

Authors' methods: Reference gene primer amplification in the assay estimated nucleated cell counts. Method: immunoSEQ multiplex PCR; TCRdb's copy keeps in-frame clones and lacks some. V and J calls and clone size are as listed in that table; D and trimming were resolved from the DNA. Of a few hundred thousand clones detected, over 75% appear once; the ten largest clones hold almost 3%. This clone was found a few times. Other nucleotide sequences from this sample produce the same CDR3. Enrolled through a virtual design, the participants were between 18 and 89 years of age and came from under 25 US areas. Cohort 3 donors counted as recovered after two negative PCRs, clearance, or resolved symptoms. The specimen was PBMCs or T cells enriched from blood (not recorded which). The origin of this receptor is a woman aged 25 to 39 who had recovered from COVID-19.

The CDR3 reads CASSLGLGGNTEAFF. CDR3 coding DNA: TGCGCCAGCAGCTTGGGGTTAGGGGGAAACACTGAAGCTTTCTTT. This chain links TRBV5-1 with TRBJ1-1; perhaps TRBD1 as D (6 bases). There are 15 residues in the CDR3. Per germline, CDR1 SGHRS and CDR2 YFSETQ. V dropped 0 bases and J dropped 2 bases, with 11 bases sitting between them.